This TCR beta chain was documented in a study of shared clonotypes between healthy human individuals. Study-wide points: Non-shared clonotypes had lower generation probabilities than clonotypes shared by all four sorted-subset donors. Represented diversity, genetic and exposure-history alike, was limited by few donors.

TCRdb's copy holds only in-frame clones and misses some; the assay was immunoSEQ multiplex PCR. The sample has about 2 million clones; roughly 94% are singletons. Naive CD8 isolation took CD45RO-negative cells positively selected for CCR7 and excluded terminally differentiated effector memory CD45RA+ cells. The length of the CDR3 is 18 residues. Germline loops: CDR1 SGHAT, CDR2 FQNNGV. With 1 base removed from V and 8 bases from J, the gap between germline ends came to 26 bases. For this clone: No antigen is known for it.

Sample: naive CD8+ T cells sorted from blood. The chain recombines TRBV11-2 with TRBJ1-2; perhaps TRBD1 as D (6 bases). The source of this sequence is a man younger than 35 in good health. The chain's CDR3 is CASSLVQDRYAFYWGYTF. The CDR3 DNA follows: TGTGCCAGCAGCTTAGTCCAAGACAGGTATGCGTTCTACTGGGGCTACACCTTC.